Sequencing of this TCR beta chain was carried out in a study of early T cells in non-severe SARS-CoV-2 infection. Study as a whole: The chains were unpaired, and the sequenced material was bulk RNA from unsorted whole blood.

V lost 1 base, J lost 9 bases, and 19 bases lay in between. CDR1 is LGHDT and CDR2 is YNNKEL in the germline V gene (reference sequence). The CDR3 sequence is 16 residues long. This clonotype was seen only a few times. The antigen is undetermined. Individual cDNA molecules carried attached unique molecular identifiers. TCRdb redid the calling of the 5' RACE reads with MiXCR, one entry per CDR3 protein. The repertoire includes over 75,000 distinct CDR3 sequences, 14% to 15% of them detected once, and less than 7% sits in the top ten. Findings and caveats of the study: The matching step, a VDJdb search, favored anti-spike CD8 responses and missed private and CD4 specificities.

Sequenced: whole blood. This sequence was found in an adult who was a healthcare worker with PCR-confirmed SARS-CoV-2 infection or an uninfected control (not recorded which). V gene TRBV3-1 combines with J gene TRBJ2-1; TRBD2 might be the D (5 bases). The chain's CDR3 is CASSQVPTGVSGEQFF. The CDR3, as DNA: TGTGCCAGCAGCCAAGTCCCCACCGGGGTTTCGGGTGAGCAGTTCTTC.